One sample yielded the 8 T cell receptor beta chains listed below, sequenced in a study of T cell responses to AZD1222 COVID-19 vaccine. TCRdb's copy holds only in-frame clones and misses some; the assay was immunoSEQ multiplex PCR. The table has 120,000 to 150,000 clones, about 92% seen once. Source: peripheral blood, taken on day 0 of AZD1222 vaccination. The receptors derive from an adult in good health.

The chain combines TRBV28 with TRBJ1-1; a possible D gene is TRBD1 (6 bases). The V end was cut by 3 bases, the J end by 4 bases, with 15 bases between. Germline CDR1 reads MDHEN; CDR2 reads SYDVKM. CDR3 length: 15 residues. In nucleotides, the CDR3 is TGTGCCAGCAGTTTTCCGCAGGGGCCGGGCACTGAAGCTTTCTTT. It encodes CASSFPQGPGTEAFF.

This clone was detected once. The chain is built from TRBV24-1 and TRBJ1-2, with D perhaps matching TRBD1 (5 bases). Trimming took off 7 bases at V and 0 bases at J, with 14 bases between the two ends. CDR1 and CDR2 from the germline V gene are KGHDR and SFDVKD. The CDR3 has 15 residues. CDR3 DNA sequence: TGTGCCACCAGAAGGGGCGAGGGAGCTAACTATGGCTACACCTTC. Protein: CATRRGEGANYGYTF.

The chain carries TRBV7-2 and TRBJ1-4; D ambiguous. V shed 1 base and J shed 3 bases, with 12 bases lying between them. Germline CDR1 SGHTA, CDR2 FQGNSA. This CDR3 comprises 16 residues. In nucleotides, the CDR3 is TGTGCCAGCAGCTTAGGGGTGGGGATAGCTAATGAAAAACTGTTTTTT. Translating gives CASSLGVGIANEKLFF.

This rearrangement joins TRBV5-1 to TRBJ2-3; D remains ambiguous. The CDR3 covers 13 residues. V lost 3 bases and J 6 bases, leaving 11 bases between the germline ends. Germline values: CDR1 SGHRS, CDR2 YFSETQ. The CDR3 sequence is CASSSWGKDTQYF. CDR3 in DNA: TGCGCCAGCAGCTCCTGGGGTAAGGATACGCAGTATTTT. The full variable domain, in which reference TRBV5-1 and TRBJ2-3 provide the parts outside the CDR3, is KAGVTQTPRYLIKTRGQQVTLSCSPISGHRSVSWYQQTPGQGLQFLFEYFSETQRNKGNFPGRFSGRQFSNSRSEMNVSTLELGDSALYLCASSSWGKDTQYFGPGTRLTVL.

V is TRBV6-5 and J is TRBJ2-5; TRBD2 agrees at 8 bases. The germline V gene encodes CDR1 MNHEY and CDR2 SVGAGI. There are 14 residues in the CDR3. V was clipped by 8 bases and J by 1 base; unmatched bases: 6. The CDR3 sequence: CASSPTSAQETQYF. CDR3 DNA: TGTGCCAGCTCCCCGACTAGCGCCCAAGAGACCCAGTACTTC.

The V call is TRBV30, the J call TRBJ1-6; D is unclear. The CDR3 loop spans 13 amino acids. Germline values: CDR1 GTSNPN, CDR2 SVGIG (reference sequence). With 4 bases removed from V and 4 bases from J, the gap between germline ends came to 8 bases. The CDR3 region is CAWISGYNSPLHF. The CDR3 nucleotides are TGTGCCTGGATCTCCGGTTATAATTCACCCCTCCACTTT.

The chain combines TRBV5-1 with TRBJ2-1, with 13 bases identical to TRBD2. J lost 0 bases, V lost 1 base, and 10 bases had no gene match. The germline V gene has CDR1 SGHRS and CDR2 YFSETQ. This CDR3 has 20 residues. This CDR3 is CASSLNPGLAGLPSYNEQFF. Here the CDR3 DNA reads TGCGCCAGCAGCTTGAATCCGGGACTAGCGGGATTACCCTCCTACAATGAGCAGTTCTTC.

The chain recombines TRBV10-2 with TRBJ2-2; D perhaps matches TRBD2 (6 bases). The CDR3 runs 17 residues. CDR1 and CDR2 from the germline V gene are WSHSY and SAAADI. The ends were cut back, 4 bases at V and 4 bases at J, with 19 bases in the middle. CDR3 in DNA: TGCGCCAGCAGTGGGCCCGGGTCCCCGCGGGGCACCGGGGAGCTGTTTTTT. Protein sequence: CASSGPGSPRGTGELFF.